The 27 T cell receptor beta chains below were found in one sample sequenced in a study of shared clonotypes between healthy human individuals. Measured with immunoSEQ multiplex PCR; TCRdb has only the in-frame clones, and not every one. The table has about 2.5 million clones, about nine tenths seen once. Material: naive CD4+ T cells from PBMCs. The subset denotes: CD45RA+ positively selected. These receptors were taken from a man aged 18 to 29 in good health. Some clones in this sample may be carry-over from other donors' samples.

V is TRBV5-6 and J is TRBJ1-4; TRBD1 is a possible D gene (5 bases). The CDR3 consists of 15 residues. The ends were cut back, 6 bases at V and 5 bases at J, with 17 bases in the middle. The germline gives CDR1 SGHDT, CDR2 YYEEEE. As DNA, the CDR3 is TGTGCCAGCACCTTACGCCCTGGGGCAAATGAAAAACTGTTTTTT. Its translation: CASTLRPGANEKLFF.

This chain connects TRBV7-3 to TRBJ1-3; D is unresolved. Trimming removed 5 bases at V and 4 bases at J, with 9 bases between. Per the germline V gene, CDR1 is SGHTA and CDR2 is FQGTGA. This CDR3 spans 13 amino acids. In DNA, the CDR3 is TGTGCCAGCAGCGCGGGTCTCGGAAACACCATATATTTT. Protein: CASSAGLGNTIYF. The full variable domain, its missing parts supplied by reference TRBV7-3 and TRBJ1-3, is GAGVSQTPSNKVTEKGKYVELRCDPISGHTALYWYRQSLGQGPEFLIYFQGTGAADDSGLPNDRFFAVRPEGSVSTLKIQRTERGDSAVYLCASSAGLGNTIYFGEGSWLTVV.

The chain carries TRBV6-5 and TRBJ2-3; 9 nucleotides align to TRBD1. This CDR3 region has 15 residues. Losses at the gene ends were 7 bases for V and 4 bases for J; bases not matched to a gene: 9. Germline CDR1 and CDR2: MNHEY and SVGAGI. The CDR3 region has the DNA TGTGCCAGCACCCCACAGGGGGCCAGGGCAGATACGCAGTATTTT. Its protein product is CASTPQGARADTQYF.

The V gene is TRBV5-1, the J gene TRBJ2-3; 7 bases match TRBD1. The V gene end was trimmed by 4 bases and the J gene end by 1 base; junction bases not matched to a gene: 3. Per the germline V gene, CDR1 is SGHRS and CDR2 is YFSETQ. The CDR3 contains 14 residues. The chain's CDR3 is CASSRQGGTDTQYF. The CDR3 bases are TGCGCCAGCAGCCGGCAGGGGGGCACAGATACGCAGTATTTT.

The rearrangement uses TRBV9 and TRBJ2-5; D possibly corresponds to TRBD2 (5 bases). Per the germline V gene, CDR1 is SGDLS and CDR2 is YYNGEE. The CDR3 covers 16 residues. The germline V and J ends were trimmed by 5 bases and 1 base, with 18 bases remaining between them. The CDR3, as DNA: TGTGCCAGCAGTGTCTCTGGGAGAGGCCTCCAAGAGACCCAGTACTTC. Residues: CASSVSGRGLQETQYF.

CDR3 in DNA: TGTGCCAGCAGCTTAGTCGGGACAGTAAATGAAGCTTTCTTT. The encoded protein is CASSLVGTVNEAFF. The V call is TRBV7-2, the J call TRBJ1-1, with TRBD1 matching over 7 bases. Trimming removed 1 base from V and 7 bases from J; junction bases left unmatched: 6. CDR1 SGHTA and CDR2 FQGNSA come from the germline V gene. This CDR3 has 14 amino acids.

Worth noting for this clone: This same CDR3 is encoded by further DNA sequences in the sample. The V and J genes are TRBV6-5 and TRBJ2-7; tentatively, D is TRBD2 (7 bases). The length of the CDR3 is 16 residues. CDR1 is MNHEY and CDR2 is SVGAGI in the germline V gene. V lost 0 bases, J lost 3 bases, and 15 bases lay in between. The CDR3 here is CASSYSGGGSNYEQYF. CDR3 bases: TGTGCCAGCAGTTACTCGGGGGGGGGCTCGAACTACGAGCAGTACTTC.

The genes are TRBV7-2 and TRBJ2-7, with 16 nucleotides matching TRBD2. J was trimmed by 3 bases and V by 7 bases; bases with no gene match: 15. This CDR3 comprises 19 residues. CDR1 is SGHTA and CDR2 is FQGNSA in the germline V gene. The CDR3 region has the DNA TGTGCCAGCACCCTGAGGAAATGGGGACTAGCGGGAGGGTTCTACGAGCAGTACTTC. Its translation is CASTLRKWGLAGGFYEQYF.

In this sample, this clone turned up a few times. V is TRBV28 and J is TRBJ1-1; possibly TRBD1 for D (5 bases). The CDR3 is 14 residues long. Germline CDR1 reads MDHEN; CDR2 reads SYDVKM. Trimming shortened V by 5 bases and J by 7 bases, and 17 bases separated the two germline ends. The CDR3, as DNA: TGTGCCAGCAGTAGGTTGGGGGGAGACGGTGAAGCTTTCTTT. This translates into CASSRLGGDGEAFF.

This clone was recorded a few times. This rearrangement joins TRBV6-5 to TRBJ2-1, with a possible D match to TRBD2 (5 bases). The CDR3 runs 14 residues. The germline V gene encodes CDR1 MNHEY and CDR2 SVGAGI. The V end lost 2 bases, the J end lost 3 bases, and 8 bases lay between the germline ends. The CDR3 DNA is TGTGCCAGCAGTTACACACGGGACTACAATGAGCAGTTCTTC. This encodes CASSYTRDYNEQFF.

This chain joins TRBV5-1 and TRBJ1-4; possible D gene TRBD1, 5 bases. The V gene lost 4 bases and the J gene lost 6 bases, with 16 bases spanning the gap. The CDR3 contains 15 residues. Germline CDR1 and CDR2: SGHRS and YFSETQ. The CDR3 DNA reads TGCGCCAGCAGCCGAGGAGGGGCCGGGGATGAAAAACTGTTTTTT. Translating it yields CASSRGGAGDEKLFF.

The V gene is TRBV11-2, the J gene TRBJ2-2, with TRBD1 as a possible D gene (6 bases). This CDR3 comprises 19 residues. CDR1 and CDR2 from the germline V gene are SGHAT and FQNNGV. Trimming pared 1 base from V and 12 bases from J, leaving 30 bases between. The CDR3 bases are TGTGCCAGCAGCTTAGTTTCCTGGGAGTACGCTGAGGAACAGGGCCAGCTGTTTTTT. Translation: CASSLVSWEYAEEQGQLFF.

The chain couples TRBV27 to TRBJ2-6, with D tentatively TRBD1 (6 bases). There are 17 residues in the CDR3. The V and J ends lost 3 bases and 0 bases respectively, with 12 bases between them. Germline CDR1 is MNHEY and CDR2 is SMNVEV (reference sequence). The CDR3 reads CASSFEGTSSGANVLTF. The CDR3 region has the DNA TGTGCCAGCAGTTTTGAAGGGACATCCTCTGGGGCCAACGTCCTGACTTTC.

The rearrangement joins TRBV5-6 to TRBJ2-7, with D possibly called TRBD1 or TRBD2 (5 bases each). CDR3 size: 13 residues. V was trimmed by 1 base and J by 3 bases, leaving 8 bases between them. Germline CDR1 SGHDT, CDR2 YYEEEE. The CDR3 region has the DNA TGTGCCAGCAGCTTGACTAGGGGCTACGAGCAGTACTTC. Its protein is CASSLTRGYEQYF.

This clone appeared once. V gene TRBV5-1 combines with J gene TRBJ1-2, with a possible D match to TRBD1 (6 bases). Germline values: CDR1 SGHRS, CDR2 YFSETQ. The V and J ends lost 0 bases and 6 bases respectively, with 15 bases between them. This CDR3 comprises 15 residues. For the CDR3, the DNA is TGCGCCAGCAGCTTGGGTCCCCCGGGGGCGGATGGCTACACCTTC. This codes for CASSLGPPGADGYTF.

The chain links TRBV5-1 to TRBJ1-2; 8 bases align to TRBD1. Per the germline V gene, CDR1 is SGHRS and CDR2 is YFSETQ. V was clipped by 3 bases and J by 4 bases; unmatched bases: 5. This CDR3 has 14 residues. CDR3 residues: CASSSNGQGYGYTF. The CDR3 bases are TGCGCCAGCAGCTCAAATGGACAGGGCTATGGCTACACCTTC.

The chain carries TRBV5-1 and TRBJ1-1; unclear D gene. This CDR3 is 15 amino acids long. Germline lookup yields CDR1 SGHRS and CDR2 YFSETQ. V was trimmed by 3 bases and J by 1 base, leaving 13 bases between them. CDR3 coding DNA: TGCGCCAGCAGCTGGGCCAGGAGTTCGAACACTGAAGCTTTCTTT. Translated, it gives CASSWARSSNTEAFF.

The gene calls are TRBV7-2 and TRBJ2-7, with D tentatively TRBD2 (6 bases). CDR3 length: 15 residues. Germline CDR1 and CDR2: SGHTA and FQGNSA. Trimming stripped 2 bases from V and 3 bases from J, with 14 bases between. The CDR3 DNA reads TGTGCCAGCAGCTTATGGGACTCGACATTCTACGAGCAGTACTTC. This gives the protein CASSLWDSTFYEQYF.

DNA of the CDR3: TGTGCCAGCTCTGGTAGCGGGAGATGGGCTGGGGGGGCTTCCTACGAGCAGTACTTC. Translating it yields CASSGSGRWAGGASYEQYF. The chain joins TRBV28 to TRBJ2-7; 9 bases match TRBD2. The V gene end was trimmed by 8 bases and the J gene end by 1 base; junction bases not matched to a gene: 21. This CDR3 spans 19 amino acids. Germline V gene data show CDR1 as MDHEN and CDR2 as SYDVKM.

With respect to this clone: The same CDR3 arises from other DNA sequences in this sample as well. V usage is TRBV7-2 and J usage is TRBJ1-5; the D is unclear. V lost 1 base, J lost 5 bases, and 6 bases lay in between. CDR1 is SGHTA and CDR2 is FQGNSA in the germline V gene. The length of the CDR3 is 13 residues. The CDR3 region is CASSLERDQPQHF. CDR3 in DNA: TGTGCCAGCAGCTTAGAAAGGGATCAGCCCCAGCATTTT.

The J gene is TRBJ1-1, the V gene TRBV30; TRBD1 matches 8 bases. In germline, CDR1 is GTSNPN, CDR2 SVGIG (reference sequence). CDR3 size: 14 residues. The J segment lost 10 bases and the V segment lost 0 bases, leaving 10 bases of the junction unmatched. The DNA of the CDR3 is TGTGCCTGGAGTGTACCGGGCAGGGGGCGAAGAGCTTTCTTT. As protein: CAWSVPGRGRRAFF.

A remark on this clone: Other DNA sequences in the sample encode the same CDR3. This rearrangement joins TRBV5-5 to TRBJ2-6; no firm D call. This CDR3 has 15 amino acids. Trimming took off 0 bases at V and 1 base at J, with 5 bases between the two ends. CDR1 SGHKS and CDR2 YYEKEE come from the germline V gene (reference sequence). Here the CDR3 DNA reads TGTGCCAGCAGCTTGGTCGGGTCTGGGGCCAACGTCCTGACTTTC. This sequence encodes CASSLVGSGANVLTF.

In this sample, this clone turned up once. V is TRBV7-2 and J is TRBJ1-1; TRBD1 aligns across 10 bases. V lost 3 bases, J lost 5 bases, and 6 bases stayed unmatched. This CDR3 has 15 amino acids. The germline V gene encodes CDR1 SGHTA and CDR2 FQGNSA. For the CDR3, the DNA is TGTGCCAGCAGCTTTGGTGACAGGGGGCTTACTGAAGCTTTCTTT. It is translated as CASSFGDRGLTEAFF.

This chain connects TRBV5-6 to TRBJ1-4; D is ambiguous. Germline CDR1 is SGHDT and CDR2 is YYEEEE. Trimming removed 4 bases at V and 0 bases at J, with 22 bases between. This CDR3 contains 19 residues. Here the CDR3 DNA reads TGTGCCAGCAGCGGAGAGCCGATCCCGGGGATAGCAACTAATGAAAAACTGTTTTTT. It specifies CASSGEPIPGIATNEKLFF. The entire variable domain, with the rest obtained from reference TRBV5-6 and TRBJ1-4, is as follows: DAGVTQSPTHLIKTRGQQVTLRCSPKSGHDTVSWYQQALGQGPQFIFQYYEEEERQRGNFPDRFSGHQFPNYSSELNVNALLLGDSALYLCASSGEPIPGIATNEKLFFGSGTQLSVL.

The rearrangement links TRBV28 to TRBJ2-2; D is unclear. This CDR3 region has 12 residues. Per the germline V gene, CDR1 is MDHEN and CDR2 is SYDVKM. V lost 6 bases to trimming and J lost 10 bases, with 12 bases between them. CDR3 nucleotides: TGTGCCAGCAGCCCCCGCCCTCTGGAGCTGTTTTTT. Translated: CASSPRPLELFF.

The chain is built from TRBV5-1 and TRBJ2-7; D ambiguous. Trimming removed 4 bases at V and 2 bases at J, with 7 bases between. Germline assignment: CDR1 SGHRS and CDR2 YFSETQ. The CDR3 is 12 amino acids. This CDR3 is CASSPNPYEQYF. CDR3 sequence (DNA): TGCGCCAGCAGCCCGAACCCCTACGAGCAGTACTTC.

The rearrangement links TRBV15 to TRBJ1-2; D call uncertain. Trimming cost V 0 bases and J 8 bases, with 7 bases left between them. Germline loops: CDR1 LNHNV, CDR2 YYDKDF (reference sequence). This CDR3 has 12 residues. The CDR3 DNA reads TGTGCCACCAGCAGAGATTTGGTGGGCTACACCTTC. Residues: CATSRDLVGYTF.